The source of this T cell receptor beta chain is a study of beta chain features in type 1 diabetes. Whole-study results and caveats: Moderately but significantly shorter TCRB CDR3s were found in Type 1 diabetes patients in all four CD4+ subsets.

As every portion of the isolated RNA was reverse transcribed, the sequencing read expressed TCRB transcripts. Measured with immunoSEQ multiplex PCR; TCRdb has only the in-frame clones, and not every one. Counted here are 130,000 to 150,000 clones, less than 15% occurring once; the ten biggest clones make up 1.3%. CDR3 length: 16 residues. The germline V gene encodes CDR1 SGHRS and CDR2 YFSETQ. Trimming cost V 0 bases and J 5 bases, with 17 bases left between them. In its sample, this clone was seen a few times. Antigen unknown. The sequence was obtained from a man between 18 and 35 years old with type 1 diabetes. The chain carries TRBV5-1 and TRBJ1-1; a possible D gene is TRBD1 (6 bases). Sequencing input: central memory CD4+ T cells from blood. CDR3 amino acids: CASSLDSTGMETEAFF. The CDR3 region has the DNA TGCGCCAGCAGCTTGGACTCAACAGGGATGGAAACTGAAGCTTTCTTT.